Below, 3 T cell receptor beta chains from the same sample are listed, as sequenced in a study of cytomegalovirus exposure and HLA in healthy donors. Both 60 Vbeta primers and 13 Jbeta primers went into the PCR. Data came from immunoSEQ multiplex PCR; TCRdb stores just in-frame clones and leaves some out. The profile covers about 160,000 clones, with 80% to 90% appearing a single time and 5.5% to 8% taken by the ten largest. Sequencing was performed on PBMCs. The receptors originated from a woman in her 30s in good health and CMV-seropositive.

V and J are TRBV4-1 and TRBJ1-2; a possible D gene is TRBD1 (5 bases). The CDR3 runs 14 residues. Germline lookup yields CDR1 MGHRA and CDR2 YSYEKL. Trimming removed 1 base at V and 5 bases at J, with 11 bases between. The CDR3 region is CASSQVAGPYGYTF. CDR3 in DNA: TGCGCCAGCAGCCAAGTGGCAGGGCCATATGGCTACACCTTC.

The chain carries TRBV7-2 and TRBJ1-2, with 7 bases identical to TRBD1. Trimming removed 4 bases from V and 2 bases from J; junction bases left unmatched: 4. This CDR3 is 14 amino acids long. The V gene's germline CDR1 is SGHTA and CDR2 FQGNSA. The CDR3 nucleotides are TGTGCCAGCAGCTACGGGACAGCCAACTATGGCTACACCTTC. This encodes CASSYGTANYGYTF. Based on the CDR3 plus reference TRBV7-2 and TRBJ1-2, the full variable domain is GAGVSQSPSNKVTEKGKDVELRCDPISGHTALYWYRQSLGQGLEFLIYFQGNSAPDKSGLPSDRFSAERTGGSVSTLTIQRTQQEDSAVYLCASSYGTANYGYTFGSGTRLTVV.

On this clone itself: This same CDR3 is encoded by further DNA sequences in the sample. The chain carries TRBV9 and TRBJ2-7; 9 bases agree with TRBD2. Germline trimming cut 0 bases from V and 2 bases from J; bases unmatched to any gene: 3. This CDR3 comprises 15 residues. CDR1 SGDLS and CDR2 YYNGEE come from the germline V gene. The CDR3 protein is CASSVGAGGPYEQYF. CDR3 nucleotides: TGTGCCAGCAGCGTAGGAGCGGGGGGACCCTACGAGCAGTACTTC.